These 15 T cell receptor beta chains were all obtained from the same sample, sequenced in a study of response to subunit inactivated influenza vaccine. TCRdb itself ran the RT-PCR reads through MiXCR, one entry per CDR3 protein. The sample lists a few hundred thousand distinct CDR3 sequences, approximately 6.9% occurring once. Specimen: PBMCs from blood, collected less than 30 months after vaccination. Receptor source: a man between 50 and 75 years old who received an inactivated influenza vaccine.

In this sample, this clonotype turned up a few times. V usage is TRBV7-6 and J usage is TRBJ2-3; no reliable D call. V lost 3 bases to trimming and J lost 6 bases, with 7 bases between them. The germline CDR1 and CDR2 sequences are SGHVS and FNYEAQ. The CDR3 is 12 residues long. CDR3: CASSFSPDTQYF. DNA for the CDR3: TGTGCCAGCAGCTTTTCCCCGGATACGCAGTATTTT.

This chain links TRBV7-2 with TRBJ2-7; weak D call: TRBD2 (6 bases). Trimming cost V 5 bases and J 3 bases, with 14 bases left between them. CDR1 SGHTA and CDR2 FQGNSA come from the germline V gene. The CDR3 runs 14 residues. The CDR3 loop reads CASSRRTTNYEQYF. The DNA of the CDR3 is TGTGCCAGCAGCCGCCGGACTACCAACTACGAGCAGTACTTC.

This clonotype was found a few times. V is TRBV19 and J is TRBJ2-3, with D possibly matching TRBD2 (6 bases). V was shortened by 4 bases and J by 2 bases, with 13 bases between the two germline ends. CDR3 length equals 15 residues. Germline V gene lookup returns CDR1 LNHDA and CDR2 SQIVND (reference sequence). In DNA, the CDR3 is TGTGCCAGTAGTACGGACGGGACTGACACAGATACGCAGTATTTT. It translates to CASSTDGTDTDTQYF.

V usage is TRBV4-3 and J usage is TRBJ2-1; D is tentatively TRBD1 or TRBD2 (5 bases each). In germline, CDR1 is LGHNA, CDR2 YSLEER. There are 13 residues in the CDR3. Trimming removed 3 bases at V and 12 bases at J, with 15 bases between. The CDR3 here is CASSQVEGNLQFF. The CDR3 region has the DNA TGCGCCAGCAGCCAGGTAGAGGGGAACCTGCAGTTCTTC.

There are many counts of this clonotype. The J gene is TRBJ2-1, the V gene TRBV2; no definite D call. Germline lookup yields CDR1 SNHLY and CDR2 FYNNEI. Trimming cost V 6 bases and J 3 bases, with 12 bases left between them. This CDR3 is 14 amino acids long. In DNA, the CDR3 is TGTGCCAGCAGACAAGAGATCTACTACAATGAGCAGTTCTTC. This translates into CASRQEIYYNEQFF.

This sequence joins TRBV5-1 and TRBJ2-7; 7 nucleotides agree with TRBD1. This CDR3 is built from 15 residues. Trimming removed 4 bases from V and 0 bases from J; junction bases left unmatched: 7. Per germline, CDR1 SGHRS and CDR2 YFSETQ. CDR3 protein: CASSIGTVASYEQYF. As DNA, the CDR3 is TGCGCCAGCAGCATCGGGACAGTCGCCTCCTACGAGCAGTACTTC. Together with reference TRBV5-1 and TRBJ2-7, the CDR3 gives the full variable domain: KAGVTQTPRYLIKTRGQQVTLSCSPISGHRSVSWYQQTPGQGLQFLFEYFSETQRNKGNFPGRFSGRQFSNSRSEMNVSTLELGDSALYLCASSIGTVASYEQYFGPGTRLTVT.

Ten or more counts support this clonotype. The chain uses TRBV20-1 and TRBJ2-7, with 11 bases identical to TRBD2. CDR1 and CDR2 from the germline V gene are DFQATT and SNEGSKA (reference sequence). V was clipped by 0 bases and J by 6 bases; unmatched bases: 7. This CDR3 has 15 amino acids. CDR3: CSARDLTSGKVEQYF. CDR3 nucleotide sequence: TGCAGTGCTAGAGACCTGACTAGCGGGAAGGTCGAGCAGTACTTC.

At least ten counts were recorded for this clonotype. The V gene is TRBV5-1, the J gene TRBJ1-2; no reliable D call. The V end was cut by 7 bases, the J end by 0 bases, with 10 bases between. Germline V gene sequence: CDR1 SGHRS, CDR2 YFSETQ. The CDR3 has 13 amino acids. The CDR3 DNA is TGCGCCAGCCGAGAGACCGCTAACTATGGCTACACCTTC. The encoded protein is CASRETANYGYTF.

In this sample, this clonotype turned up many times. V gene TRBV5-1 combines with J gene TRBJ2-3; TRBD1 is a possible D gene (6 bases). Germline V CDR1 and CDR2: SGHRS, YFSETQ. V shed 1 base and J shed 0 bases, with 9 bases lying between them. This CDR3 comprises 15 residues. The CDR3 here is CASSLFQGSTDTQYF. CDR3 bases: TGCGCCAGCAGCTTGTTTCAGGGGAGCACAGATACGCAGTATTTT. Combining the CDR3 with reference TRBV5-1 and TRBJ2-3 gives the whole variable domain KAGVTQTPRYLIKTRGQQVTLSCSPISGHRSVSWYQQTPGQGLQFLFEYFSETQRNKGNFPGRFSGRQFSNSRSEMNVSTLELGDSALYLCASSLFQGSTDTQYFGPGTRLTVL.

The chain recombines TRBV29-1 with TRBJ2-3, with D maybe TRBD1 (6 bases). V lost 5 bases, J lost 2 bases, and 14 bases lay in between. The germline V gene encodes CDR1 SQVTM and CDR2 ANQGSEA. The CDR3 length is 14 residues. The CDR3 sequence: CSVSDRSPTDTQYF. The CDR3 coding sequence is TGCAGCGTTTCCGACAGGAGTCCCACAGATACGCAGTATTTT.

This chain links TRBV20-1 with TRBJ1-2, with D possibly being TRBD1 (5 bases). V was trimmed by 6 bases and J by 2 bases, leaving 13 bases between them. Germline values: CDR1 DFQATT, CDR2 SNEGSKA (reference sequence). The CDR3 spans 13 residues. The CDR3 region is CSARSGPNYGYTF. The CDR3 region has the DNA TGCAGTGCCCGGTCAGGGCCAAACTATGGCTACACCTTC.

The chain employs TRBV6-2 or TRBV6-3 and TRBJ2-3, with D uncertain. The CDR3 loop spans 12 amino acids. From germline, CDR1 is MNHEY and CDR2 SVGEGT. V dropped 4 bases and J dropped 7 bases, with 9 bases sitting between them. CDR3 sequence (DNA): TGTGCCAGCAGTTTCCTCACTAATACGCAGTATTTT. Translation gives CASSFLTNTQYF.

V gene TRBV12-3 or TRBV12-4 combines with J gene TRBJ2-1; TRBD1 matches 9 bases. The CDR3 consists of 17 residues. The junction had 15 bases not matched to a gene; V was cut back by 7 bases and J by 5 bases. The CDR3 DNA sequence: TGTGCCAGCACCGACCCAGGGACAGGGATTTTCCACAATGAGCAGTTCTTC. It specifies CASTDPGTGIFHNEQFF.

V gene TRBV7-2 combines with J gene TRBJ2-3; tentatively, D is TRBD2 (5 bases). CDR1 SGHTA and CDR2 FQGNSA come from the germline V gene. The CDR3 length is 17 residues. V was cut by 2 bases and J by 0 bases, with 15 bases left in between. The CDR3 DNA reads as TGTGCCAGCAGCTTAAGCGGCCCGGTAGTTAGCACAGATACGCAGTATTTT. As protein: CASSLSGPVVSTDTQYF.

This clonotype was seen only a few times. This sequence joins TRBV6-6 and TRBJ2-7; D perhaps matches TRBD2 (5 bases). Per germline, CDR1 MNHNY and CDR2 SVGAGI (reference sequence). The CDR3 sequence is 13 residues long. With 7 bases removed from V and 5 bases from J, the gap between germline ends came to 15 bases. The chain's CDR3 is CASTPGTSHEQYF. In DNA, the CDR3 is TGTGCCAGCACCCCTGGTACTAGTCACGAGCAGTACTTC.